These 8 T cell receptor beta chains were sequenced from one sample in a study of T cells after yellow fever vaccination. TCRdb re-derived calls from the 5' RACE reads in MiXCR, one entry per CDR3 protein. The table shows hundreds of thousands of distinct CDR3 sequences, with 15% to 20% occurring only once. Sequenced here: PBMCs, sampled before the yellow fever booster vaccination. All receptors derive from a man in his late teens or twenties who received the YFV17D yellow fever vaccine.

The table lists this clonotype with a few counts. The rearrangement uses TRBV4-2 and TRBJ2-1; D tentatively fits TRBD1 or TRBD2 (5 bases each). The CDR3 extends over 16 amino acids. The V gene's germline CDR1 is LGHNA and CDR2 YNFKEQ. Trimming stripped 1 base from V and 1 base from J, with 11 bases between. CDR3 sequence reads: CASSQGGVGSYNEQFF. Written as DNA, the CDR3 is TGTGCCAGCAGCCAAGGAGGGGTCGGATCCTACAATGAGCAGTTCTTC.

The gene calls are TRBV7-2 and TRBJ2-3; D remains unclear. CDR3 size: 12 residues. V gave up 5 bases and J gave up 6 bases, with 9 bases separating them. CDR1 is SGHTA and CDR2 is FQGNSA in the germline V gene. The CDR3 nucleotides are TGTGCCAGCAGCCAACAAGTCGATACGCAGTATTTT. Translation: CASSQQVDTQYF.

This clonotype appeared a few times. The CDR3 region has the DNA TGTGCCAGTGGTAGGAGACAGGGATATGAAAAACTGTTTTTT. Its translation is CASGRRQGYEKLFF. This chain uses TRBV7-9 with TRBJ1-4; TRBD1 agrees at 7 bases. J gave up 6 bases and V 9 bases, and 10 bases lay outside the gene matches. CDR3 size: 14 residues. CDR1 and CDR2 from the germline V gene are SEHNR and FQNEAQ (reference sequence). Combining the CDR3 with reference TRBV7-9 and TRBJ1-4 gives the whole variable domain DTGVSQNPRHKITKRGQNVTFRCDPISEHNRLYWYRQTLGQGPEFLTYFQNEAQLEKSRLLSDRFSAERPKGSFSTLEIQRTEQGDSAMYLCASGRRQGYEKLFFGSGTQLSVL.

This chain joins TRBV29-1 and TRBJ2-3; 7 positions agree with TRBD2. V was clipped by 4 bases and J by 4 bases; unmatched bases: 5. CDR1 is SQVTM and CDR2 is ANQGSEA in the germline V gene. The CDR3 sequence is 13 residues long. In nucleotides, the CDR3 is TGCAGCGTTGGTGGGGGGGGTCCAGATACGCAGTATTTT. The encoded protein is CSVGGGGPDTQYF.

The gene calls are TRBV2 and TRBJ1-2; the D gene is possibly TRBD1 (5 bases). The germline gives CDR1 SNHLY, CDR2 FYNNEI. This CDR3 region has 14 residues. Trimming shortened V by 2 bases and J by 8 bases, and 15 bases separated the two germline ends. The CDR3 DNA reads as TGTGCCAGCAGTGAAATCGTGGGGGATCAGGGCTACACCTTC. Protein sequence: CASSEIVGDQGYTF. The full variable domain, in which reference TRBV2 and TRBJ1-2 provide the parts outside the CDR3, is EPEVTQTPSHQVTQMGQEVILRCVPISNHLYFYWYRQILGQKVEFLVSFYNNEISEKSEIFDDQFSVERPDGSNFTLKIRSTKLEDSAMYFCASSEIVGDQGYTFGSGTRLTVV.

The CDR3 spells CASSSSLGLSPDTDTQYF. The CDR3 region has the DNA TGTGCCAGCAGCTCGAGCTTGGGACTCAGCCCAGACACTGATACGCAGTATTTT. V usage is TRBV11-2 and J usage is TRBJ2-3; TRBD2 is a possible D gene (6 bases). The CDR3 extends over 18 amino acids. Per germline, CDR1 SGHAT and CDR2 FQNNGV. Trimming took 4 bases from V and 6 from J, leaving 26 bases between them. The full variable domain, its missing parts supplied by reference TRBV11-2 and TRBJ2-3, is EAGVAQSPRYKIIEKRQSVAFWCNPISGHATLYWYQQILGQGPKLLIQFQNNGVVDDSQLPKDRFSAERLKGVDSTLKIQPAKLEDSAVYLCASSSSLGLSPDTDTQYFGPGTRLTVL.

The chain has TRBV5-1 and TRBJ1-2; no clear D gene. Trimming took off 4 bases at V and 3 bases at J, with 13 bases between the two ends. Per germline, CDR1 SGHRS and CDR2 YFSETQ. The CDR3 consists of 14 residues. The CDR3 nucleotides are TGCGCCAGCAGCGAGGACGTGGAGTACTATGGCTACACCTTC. Amino acid sequence: CASSEDVEYYGYTF.

CDR3 region: CASTAGVYQETQYF. DNA for the CDR3: TGTGCCAGCACCGCGGGGGTGTACCAAGAGACCCAGTACTTC. This chain joins TRBV12-3 or TRBV12-4 and TRBJ2-5; 7 positions match TRBD2. The CDR3 extends over 14 amino acids. V dropped 7 bases and J dropped 0; count of bases not matched to a gene: 5.